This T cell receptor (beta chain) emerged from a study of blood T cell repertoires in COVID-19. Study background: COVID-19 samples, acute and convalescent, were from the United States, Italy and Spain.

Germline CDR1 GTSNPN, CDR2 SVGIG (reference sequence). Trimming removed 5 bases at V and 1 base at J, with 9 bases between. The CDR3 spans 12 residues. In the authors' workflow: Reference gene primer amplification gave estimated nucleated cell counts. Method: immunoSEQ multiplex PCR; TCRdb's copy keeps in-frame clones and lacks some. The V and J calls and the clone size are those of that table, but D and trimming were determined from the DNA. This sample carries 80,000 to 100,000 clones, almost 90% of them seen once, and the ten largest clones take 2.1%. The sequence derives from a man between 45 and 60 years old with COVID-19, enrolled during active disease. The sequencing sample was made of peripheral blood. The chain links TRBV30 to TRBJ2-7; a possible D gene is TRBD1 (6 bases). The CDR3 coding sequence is TGTGCCTGGGGACAGTTTTCCTACGAGCAGTACTTC. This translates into CAWGQFSYEQYF.